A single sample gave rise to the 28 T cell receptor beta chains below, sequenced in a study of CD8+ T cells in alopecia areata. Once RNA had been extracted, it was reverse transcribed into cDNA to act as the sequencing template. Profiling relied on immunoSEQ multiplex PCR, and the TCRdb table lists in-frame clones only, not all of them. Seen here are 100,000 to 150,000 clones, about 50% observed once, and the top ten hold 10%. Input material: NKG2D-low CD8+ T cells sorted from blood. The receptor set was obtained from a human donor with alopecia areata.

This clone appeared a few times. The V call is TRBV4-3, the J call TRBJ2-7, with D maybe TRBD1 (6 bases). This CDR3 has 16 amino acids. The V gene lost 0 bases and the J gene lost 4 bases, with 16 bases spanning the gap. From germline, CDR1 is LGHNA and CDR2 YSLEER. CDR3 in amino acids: CASSQDVGGGGYEQYF. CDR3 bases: TGCGCCAGCAGCCAAGACGTAGGGGGTGGAGGATACGAGCAGTACTTC.

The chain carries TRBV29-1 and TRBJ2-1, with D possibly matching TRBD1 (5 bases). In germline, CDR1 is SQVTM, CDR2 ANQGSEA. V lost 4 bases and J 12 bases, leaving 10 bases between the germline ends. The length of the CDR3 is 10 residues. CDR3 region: CSVVYQGQFF. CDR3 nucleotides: TGCAGCGTTGTTTATCAGGGGCAGTTCTTC.

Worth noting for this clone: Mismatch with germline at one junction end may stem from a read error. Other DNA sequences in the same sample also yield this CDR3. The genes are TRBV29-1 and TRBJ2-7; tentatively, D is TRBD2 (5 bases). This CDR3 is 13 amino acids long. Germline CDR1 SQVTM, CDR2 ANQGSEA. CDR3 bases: TGCAGCGTCGAAGGACGGGACTCCTACGAGCAGTACTTC. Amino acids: CSVEGRDSYEQYF.

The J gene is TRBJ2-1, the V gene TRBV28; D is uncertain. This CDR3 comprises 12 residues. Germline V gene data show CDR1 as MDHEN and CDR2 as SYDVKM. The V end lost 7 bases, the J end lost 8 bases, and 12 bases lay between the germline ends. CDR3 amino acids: CASTPTRHEQFF. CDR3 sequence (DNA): TGTGCCAGCACCCCGACCCGGCATGAGCAGTTCTTC. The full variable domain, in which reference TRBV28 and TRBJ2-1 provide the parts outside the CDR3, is DVKVTQSSRYLVKRTGEKVFLECVQDMDHENMFWYRQDPGLGLRLIYFSYDVKMKEKGDIPEGYSVSREKKERFSLILESASTNQTSMYLCASTPTRHEQFFGPGTRLTVL.

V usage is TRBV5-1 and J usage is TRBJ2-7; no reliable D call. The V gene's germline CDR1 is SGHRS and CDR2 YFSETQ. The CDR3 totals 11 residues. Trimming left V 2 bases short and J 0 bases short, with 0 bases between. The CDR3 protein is CASSFSYEQYF. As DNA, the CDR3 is TGCGCCAGCAGCTTCTCCTACGAGCAGTACTTC.

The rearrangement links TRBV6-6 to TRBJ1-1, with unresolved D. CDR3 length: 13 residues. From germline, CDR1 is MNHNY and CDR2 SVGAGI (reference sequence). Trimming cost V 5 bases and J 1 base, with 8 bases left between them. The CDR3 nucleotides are TGTGCCAGCAGTCCACTAGGGAACACTGAAGCTTTCTTT. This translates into CASSPLGNTEAFF.

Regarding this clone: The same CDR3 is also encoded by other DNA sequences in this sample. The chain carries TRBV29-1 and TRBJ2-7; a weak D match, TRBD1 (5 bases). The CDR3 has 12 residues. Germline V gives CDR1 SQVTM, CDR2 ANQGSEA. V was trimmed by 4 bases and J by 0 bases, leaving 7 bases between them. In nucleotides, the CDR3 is TGCAGCGTTGGGGGCACCTCCTACGAGCAGTACTTC. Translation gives CSVGGTSYEQYF.

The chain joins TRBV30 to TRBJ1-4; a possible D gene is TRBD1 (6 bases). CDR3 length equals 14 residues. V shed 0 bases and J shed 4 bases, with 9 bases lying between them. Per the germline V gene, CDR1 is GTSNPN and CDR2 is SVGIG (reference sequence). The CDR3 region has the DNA TGTGCCTGGAGTGTGGACAGCGGTAATGAAAAACTGTTTTTT. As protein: CAWSVDSGNEKLFF.

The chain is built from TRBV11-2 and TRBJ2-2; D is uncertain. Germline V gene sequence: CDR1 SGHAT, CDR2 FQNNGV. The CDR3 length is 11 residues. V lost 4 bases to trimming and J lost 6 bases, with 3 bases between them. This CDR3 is CASSYAGELFF. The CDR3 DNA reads TGTGCCAGCAGCTATGCCGGGGAGCTGTTTTTT.

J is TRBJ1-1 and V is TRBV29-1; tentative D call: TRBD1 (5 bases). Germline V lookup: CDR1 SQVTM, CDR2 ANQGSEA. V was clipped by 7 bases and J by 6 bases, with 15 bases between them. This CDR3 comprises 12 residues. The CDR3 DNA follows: TGCAGCGCCGGGGGTCTAGACGCTGAAGCTTTCTTT. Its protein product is CSAGGLDAEAFF.

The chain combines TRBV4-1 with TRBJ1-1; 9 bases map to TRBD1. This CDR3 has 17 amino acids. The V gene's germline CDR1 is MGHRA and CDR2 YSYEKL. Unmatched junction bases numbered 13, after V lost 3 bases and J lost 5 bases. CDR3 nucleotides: TGCGCCAGCAGCCACTCCGGGACAGGGACATTTGGGACTGAAGCTTTCTTT. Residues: CASSHSGTGTFGTEAFF.

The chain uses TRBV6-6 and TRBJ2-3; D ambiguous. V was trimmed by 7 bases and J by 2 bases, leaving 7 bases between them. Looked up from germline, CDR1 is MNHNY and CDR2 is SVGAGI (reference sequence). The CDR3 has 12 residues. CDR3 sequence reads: CASMAATDTQYF. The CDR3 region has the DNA TGTGCCAGCATGGCGGCCACAGATACGCAGTATTTT.

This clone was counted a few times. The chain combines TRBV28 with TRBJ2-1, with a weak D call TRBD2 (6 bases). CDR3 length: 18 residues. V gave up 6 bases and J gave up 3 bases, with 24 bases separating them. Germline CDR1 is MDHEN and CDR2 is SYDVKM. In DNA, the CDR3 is TGTGCCAGCAGCCATGGTATTCGAGGGCGGGACCTCTACAATGAGCAGTTCTTC. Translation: CASSHGIRGRDLYNEQFF. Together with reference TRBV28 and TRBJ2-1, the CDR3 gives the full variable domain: DVKVTQSSRYLVKRTGEKVFLECVQDMDHENMFWYRQDPGLGLRLIYFSYDVKMKEKGDIPEGYSVSREKKERFSLILESASTNQTSMYLCASSHGIRGRDLYNEQFFGPGTRLTVL.

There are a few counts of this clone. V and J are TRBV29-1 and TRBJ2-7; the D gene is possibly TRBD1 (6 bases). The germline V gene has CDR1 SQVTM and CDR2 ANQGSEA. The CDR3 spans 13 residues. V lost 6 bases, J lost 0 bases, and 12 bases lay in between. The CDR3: CSVAEDSSYEQYF. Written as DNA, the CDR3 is TGCAGCGTCGCCGAGGACAGCTCCTACGAGCAGTACTTC.

The CDR3 loop is CALSSTYNEQFF. CDR3 nucleotides: TGTGCCCTGTCAAGTACCTACAATGAGCAGTTCTTC. The chain links TRBV30 to TRBJ2-1, with D hard to call. The V end lost 8 bases, the J end lost 2 bases, and 10 bases lay between the germline ends. The CDR3 is made up of 12 amino acids. The germline CDR1 and CDR2 sequences are GTSNPN and SVGIG (reference sequence).

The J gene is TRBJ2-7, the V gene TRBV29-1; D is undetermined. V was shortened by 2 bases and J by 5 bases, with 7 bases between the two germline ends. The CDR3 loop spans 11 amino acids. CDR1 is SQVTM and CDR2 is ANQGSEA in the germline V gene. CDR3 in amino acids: CSVESGNEQYF. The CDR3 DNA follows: TGCAGCGTTGAATCCGGAAACGAGCAGTACTTC.

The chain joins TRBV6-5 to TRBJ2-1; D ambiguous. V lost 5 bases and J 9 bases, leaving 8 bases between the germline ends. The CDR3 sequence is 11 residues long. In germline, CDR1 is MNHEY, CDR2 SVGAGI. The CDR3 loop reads CASSTAGEQFF. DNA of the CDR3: TGTGCCAGCAGTACTGCTGGTGAGCAGTTCTTC.

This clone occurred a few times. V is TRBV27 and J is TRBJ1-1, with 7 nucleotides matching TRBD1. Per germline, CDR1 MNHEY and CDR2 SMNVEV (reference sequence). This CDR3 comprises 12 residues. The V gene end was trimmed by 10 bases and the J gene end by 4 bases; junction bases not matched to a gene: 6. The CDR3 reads CATRGGGTEAFF. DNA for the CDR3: TGTGCCACCAGGGGGGGAGGCACTGAAGCTTTCTTT.

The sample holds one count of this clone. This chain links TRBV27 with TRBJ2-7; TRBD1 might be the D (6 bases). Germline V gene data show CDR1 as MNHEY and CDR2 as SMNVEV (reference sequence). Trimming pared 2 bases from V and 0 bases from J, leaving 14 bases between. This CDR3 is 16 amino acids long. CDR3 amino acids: CASSLRGQMSSYEQYF. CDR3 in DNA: TGTGCCAGCAGTTTAAGAGGACAGATGAGCTCCTACGAGCAGTACTTC.

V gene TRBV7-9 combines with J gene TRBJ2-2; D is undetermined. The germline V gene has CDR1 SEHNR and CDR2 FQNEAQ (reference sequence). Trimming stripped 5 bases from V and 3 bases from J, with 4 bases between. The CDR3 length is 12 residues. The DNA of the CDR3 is TGTGCCAGCAGCGGGGACACCGGGGAGCTGTTTTTT. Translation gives CASSGDTGELFF.

The CDR3 spells CATSAAWGGRETQYF. DNA of the CDR3: TGTGCCACCTCCGCGGCCTGGGGGGGCAGAGAGACCCAGTACTTC. The chain has TRBV15 and TRBJ2-5; maybe TRBD2 (7 bases). Germline values: CDR1 LNHNV, CDR2 YYDKDF (reference sequence). The CDR3 is made up of 15 amino acids. Trimming stripped 8 bases from V and 4 bases from J, with 20 bases between.

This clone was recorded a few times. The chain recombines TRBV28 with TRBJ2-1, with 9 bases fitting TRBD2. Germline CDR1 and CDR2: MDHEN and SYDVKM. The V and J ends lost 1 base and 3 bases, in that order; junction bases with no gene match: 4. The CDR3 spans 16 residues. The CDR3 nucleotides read TGTGCCAGCAGTTTATTAGCGGGGGCTATCTACAATGAGCAGTTCTTC. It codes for CASSLLAGAIYNEQFF.

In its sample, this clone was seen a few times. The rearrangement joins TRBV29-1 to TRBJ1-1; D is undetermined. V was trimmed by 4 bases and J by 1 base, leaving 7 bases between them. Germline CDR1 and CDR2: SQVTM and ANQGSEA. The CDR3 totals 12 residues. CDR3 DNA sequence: TGCAGCGTTGCAGATGAGAACACTGAAGCTTTCTTT. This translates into CSVADENTEAFF.

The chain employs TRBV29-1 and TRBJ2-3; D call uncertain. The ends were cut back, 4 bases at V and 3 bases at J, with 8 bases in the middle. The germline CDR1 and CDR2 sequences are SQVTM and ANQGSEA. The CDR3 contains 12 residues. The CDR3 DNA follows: TGCAGCGTTGCCGACCAGACAGATACGCAGTATTTT. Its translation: CSVADQTDTQYF.

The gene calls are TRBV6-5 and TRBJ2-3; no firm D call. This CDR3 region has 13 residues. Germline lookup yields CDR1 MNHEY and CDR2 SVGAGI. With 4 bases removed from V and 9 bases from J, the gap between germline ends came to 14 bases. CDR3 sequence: CASSSLLVGTQYF. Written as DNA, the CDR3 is TGTGCCAGCAGTTCACTGCTCGTCGGGACGCAGTATTTT.

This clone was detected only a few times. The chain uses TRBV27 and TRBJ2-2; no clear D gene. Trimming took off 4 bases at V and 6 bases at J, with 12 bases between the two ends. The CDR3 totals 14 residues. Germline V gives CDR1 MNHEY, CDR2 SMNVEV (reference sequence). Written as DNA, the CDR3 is TGTGCCAGCAGTTCCGCAGATAAGGCCGGGGAGCTGTTTTTT. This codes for CASSSADKAGELFF.

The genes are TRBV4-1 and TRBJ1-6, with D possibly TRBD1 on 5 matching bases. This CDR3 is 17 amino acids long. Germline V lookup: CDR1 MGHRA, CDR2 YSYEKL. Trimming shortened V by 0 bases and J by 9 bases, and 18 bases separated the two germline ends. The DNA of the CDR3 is TGCGCCAGCAGCCAAGAACCCGGAATCGGGGCCAGTTCACCCCTCCACTTT. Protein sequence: CASSQEPGIGASSPLHF.

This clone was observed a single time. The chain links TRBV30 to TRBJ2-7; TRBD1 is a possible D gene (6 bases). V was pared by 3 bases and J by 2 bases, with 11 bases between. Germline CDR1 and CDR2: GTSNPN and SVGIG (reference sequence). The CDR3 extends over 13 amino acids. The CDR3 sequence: CAWSFGQTYEQYF. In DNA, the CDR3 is TGTGCCTGGAGCTTCGGACAGACCTACGAGCAGTACTTC.